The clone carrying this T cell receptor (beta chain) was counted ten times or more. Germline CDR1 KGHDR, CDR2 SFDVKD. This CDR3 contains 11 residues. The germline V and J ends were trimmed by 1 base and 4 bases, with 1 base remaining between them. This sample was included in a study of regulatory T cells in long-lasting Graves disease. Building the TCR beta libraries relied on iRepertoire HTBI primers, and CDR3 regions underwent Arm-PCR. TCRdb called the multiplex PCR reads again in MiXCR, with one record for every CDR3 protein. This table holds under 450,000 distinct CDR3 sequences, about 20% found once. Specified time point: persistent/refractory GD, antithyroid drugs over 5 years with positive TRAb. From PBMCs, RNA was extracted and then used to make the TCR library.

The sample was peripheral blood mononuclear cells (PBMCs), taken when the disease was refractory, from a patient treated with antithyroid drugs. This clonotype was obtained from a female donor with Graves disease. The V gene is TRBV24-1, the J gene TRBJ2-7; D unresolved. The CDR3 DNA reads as TGTGCCACCAGTGATTTATACGAGCAGTACTTC. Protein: CATSDLYEQYF.